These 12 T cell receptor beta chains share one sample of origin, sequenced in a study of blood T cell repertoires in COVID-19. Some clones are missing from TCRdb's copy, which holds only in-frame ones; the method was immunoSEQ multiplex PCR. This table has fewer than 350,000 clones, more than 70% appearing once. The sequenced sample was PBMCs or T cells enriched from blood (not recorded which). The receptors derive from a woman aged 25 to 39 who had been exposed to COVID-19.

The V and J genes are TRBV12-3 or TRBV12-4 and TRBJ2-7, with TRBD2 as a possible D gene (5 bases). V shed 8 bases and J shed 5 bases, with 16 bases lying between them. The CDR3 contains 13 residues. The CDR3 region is CASGGLPRDEQYF. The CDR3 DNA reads TGTGCCAGCGGTGGACTCCCGAGGGACGAGCAGTACTTC.

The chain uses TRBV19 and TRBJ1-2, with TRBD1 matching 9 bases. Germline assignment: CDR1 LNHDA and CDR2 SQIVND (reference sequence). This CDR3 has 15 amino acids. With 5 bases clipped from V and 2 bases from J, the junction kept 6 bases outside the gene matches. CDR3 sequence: CASSGTGQGNYGYTF. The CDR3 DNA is TGTGCCAGTAGTGGGACGGGACAGGGCAACTATGGCTACACCTTC.

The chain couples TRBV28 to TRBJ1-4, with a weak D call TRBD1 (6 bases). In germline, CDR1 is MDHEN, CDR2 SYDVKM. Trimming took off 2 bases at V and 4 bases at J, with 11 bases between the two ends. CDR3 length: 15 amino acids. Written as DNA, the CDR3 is TGTGCCAGCAGTTTAACAGGGACCCTTAATGAAAAACTGTTTTTT. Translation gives CASSLTGTLNEKLFF.

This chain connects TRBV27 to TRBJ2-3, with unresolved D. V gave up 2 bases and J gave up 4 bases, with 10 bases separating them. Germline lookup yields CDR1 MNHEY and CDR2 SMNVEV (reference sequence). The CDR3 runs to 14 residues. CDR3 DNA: TGTGCCAGCAGTTTACGAGAACTTTCAGATACGCAGTATTTT. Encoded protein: CASSLRELSDTQYF.

The CDR3 region is CSVESGPSGWLDMEQFF. CDR3 sequence (DNA): TGCAGCGTTGAGTCGGGTCCTAGCGGGTGGCTGGACATGGAGCAGTTCTTC. V gene TRBV29-1 combines with J gene TRBJ2-1; 8 nucleotides line up with TRBD2. The V segment lost 3 bases and the J segment 10 bases; nucleotides outside the gene matches: 20. Germline values: CDR1 SQVTM, CDR2 ANQGSEA. The CDR3 length is 17 residues.

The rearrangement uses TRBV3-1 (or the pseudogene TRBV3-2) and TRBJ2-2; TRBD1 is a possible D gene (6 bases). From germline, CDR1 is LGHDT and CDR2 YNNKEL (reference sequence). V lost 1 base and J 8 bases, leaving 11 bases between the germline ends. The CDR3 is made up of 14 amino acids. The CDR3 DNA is TGTGCCAGCAGCCAAGGCCCCGGGACAGGGGAGCTGTTTTTT. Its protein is CASSQGPGTGELFF.

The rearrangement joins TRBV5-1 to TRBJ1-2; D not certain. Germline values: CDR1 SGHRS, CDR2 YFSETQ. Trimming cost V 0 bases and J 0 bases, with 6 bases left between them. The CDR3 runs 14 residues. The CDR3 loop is CASSLGVANYGYTF. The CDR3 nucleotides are TGCGCCAGCAGCTTGGGCGTCGCTAACTATGGCTACACCTTC.

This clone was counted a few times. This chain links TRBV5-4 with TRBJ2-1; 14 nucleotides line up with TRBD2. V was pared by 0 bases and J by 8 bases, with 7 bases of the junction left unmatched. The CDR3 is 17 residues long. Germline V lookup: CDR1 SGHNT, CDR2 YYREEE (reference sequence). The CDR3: CASSLGGGLAGVYEQFF. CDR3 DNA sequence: TGTGCCAGCAGCTTGGGCGGGGGACTAGCGGGAGTTTATGAGCAGTTCTTC.

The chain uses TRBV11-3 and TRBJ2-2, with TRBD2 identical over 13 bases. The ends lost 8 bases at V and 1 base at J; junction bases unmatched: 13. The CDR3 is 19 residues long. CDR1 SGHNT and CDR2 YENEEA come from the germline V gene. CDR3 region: CASGGLTSGRALNTGELFF. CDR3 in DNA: TGTGCCAGCGGTGGGCTAACTAGCGGGAGGGCCCTGAACACCGGGGAGCTGTTTTTT.

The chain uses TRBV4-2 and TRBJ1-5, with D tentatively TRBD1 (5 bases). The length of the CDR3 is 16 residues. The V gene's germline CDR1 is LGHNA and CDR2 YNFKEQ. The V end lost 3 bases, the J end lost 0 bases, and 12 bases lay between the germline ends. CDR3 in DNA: TGTGCCAGCAGCCATAATGGGGGGGATAGCAATCAGCCCCAGCATTTT. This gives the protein CASSHNGGDSNQPQHF.

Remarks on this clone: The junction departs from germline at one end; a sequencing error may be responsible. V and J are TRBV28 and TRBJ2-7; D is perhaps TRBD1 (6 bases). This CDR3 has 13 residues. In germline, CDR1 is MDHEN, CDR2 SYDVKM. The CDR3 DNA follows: TGTGCCAGCAATTTACAGGGTCCCTACGAGCAGTACTTC. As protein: CASNLQGPYEQYF.

The CDR3: CASTTRGGGETQYF. In DNA, the CDR3 is TGTGCCAGCACCACGAGGGGGGGAGGAGAGACCCAGTACTTC. The V and J genes are TRBV7-8 and TRBJ2-5; perhaps TRBD2 as D (7 bases). Trimming shortened V by 7 bases and J by 4 bases, and 16 bases separated the two germline ends. Looked up from germline, CDR1 is SGHVS and CDR2 is FQNEAQ. The CDR3 extends over 14 amino acids.